This is a list of T cell receptor beta chains from one sample in a study of blood T cell repertoires in COVID-19. Produced via immunoSEQ multiplex PCR; TCRdb's table is partial and in-frame only. This sample carries over 120,000 clones, around 87% of them seen once, and the ten largest clones take around 40%. Specimen: peripheral blood. The receptors stem from a man aged 50-60 years who had recovered from COVID-19. CDR3s include the opening cysteine and the closing phenylalanine or tryptophan. The D gene is left open where the match is weak. Clone size, where shown, is once, few, many, or a class for clones that have expanded.

TGTGCCAGTAGTACCCGGACTAGCGGGGGTTTGGATACGCAGTATTTT	CASSTRTSGGLDTQYF	-	TRBD2	TRBV19	TRBJ2-3
TGTGCCAGCAGCCAAGATGGGACAGGGCGGGAAAAACTGTTTTTT	CASSQDGTGREKLFF	-	TRBD1	TRBV4-2	TRBJ1-4
TGTGCCAGCAGCAGGACAGGGTCTATGAACACTGAAGCTTTCTTT	CASSRTGSMNTEAFF	-	TRBD1	TRBV3-1/TRBV3-2	TRBJ1-1
TGTGCCAGCAGCTTAGTGACAGGGCGACCCTACGAGCAGTACTTC	CASSLVTGRPYEQYF	-	TRBD1	TRBV7-9	TRBJ2-7
TGTGCCAGCAGCCAAGATCGGGGGGGAGCCTATGGCTACACCTTC	CASSQDRGGAYGYTF	-	-	TRBV4-2	TRBJ1-2
TGTGCCAGCAGCCCATCGGGATCGAACATTCAGTACTTC	CASSPSGSNIQYF	once	-	TRBV7-6	TRBJ2-4
TGTGCCAGCACGCCGGGCGCAGGGCTTGAAAAACTGTTTTTT	CASTPGAGLEKLFF	-	-	TRBV18	TRBJ1-4
TGCAGCGTGGGCGGACTAGCGGGGACCTACGAGCAGTACTTC	CSVGGLAGTYEQYF	once	TRBD2	TRBV29-1	TRBJ2-7
TGCGCCAGCAGCTTTACCGCGGGGAACACTGAAGCTTTCTTT	CASSFTAGNTEAFF	-	-	TRBV4-3	TRBJ1-1
TGTGCCAGCAGCCACGGACAGAAATACTACGAGCAGTACTTC	CASSHGQKYYEQYF	-	-	TRBV6-5	TRBJ2-7
TGTGCCAGCAGTGCGGGACTTAGGACCGGGGATCGGGCAGAGACCCAGTACTTC	CASSAGLRTGDRAETQYF	once	-	TRBV2	TRBJ2-5